This T cell receptor beta chain stems from a study of T cells in Graves' hyperthyroidism and ophthalmopathy. Study-level background: Blood from the periphery was taken at initial diagnosis, before any treatment.

This clonotype was counted a single time. The antigen remains undetermined. A much larger clone is a single base away; this may be a read error. RNA transcripts were the template for amplifying TCR beta CDR3 regions. The TCR CDR3 was amplified in a first-round RT-PCR using the HTBI primer set. TCRdb re-called the multiplex PCR reads through MiXCR, storing one row per CDR3 protein. Among about 350,000 distinct CDR3 sequences listed, roughly 13% were seen once. On the basis of clinical symptoms, serum thyroxine and TRAb, thyroid ultrasound and orbital computed tomography, diagnoses were made. PBMCs were sourced from roughly 9.3 ml fresh peripheral blood. Whole-study findings and limits: The model's output predicted ophthalmopathy at a median of roughly 6.9 months prior to onset.

This CDR3 contains 15 residues. Germline V gene lookup returns CDR1 SNHLY and CDR2 FYNNEI. The sequencing sample was made of blood. V is TRBV2 and J is TRBJ2-1, with 10 bases identical to TRBD2. This TCR derives from a woman aged 40 to 50 with Graves' ophthalmopathy. CDR3 sequence reads: CACRVTSGSYNEQFF. In DNA form, the CDR3 reads TGTGCCTGCAGAGTGACTAGCGGGTCCTACAATGAGCAGTTCTTC.